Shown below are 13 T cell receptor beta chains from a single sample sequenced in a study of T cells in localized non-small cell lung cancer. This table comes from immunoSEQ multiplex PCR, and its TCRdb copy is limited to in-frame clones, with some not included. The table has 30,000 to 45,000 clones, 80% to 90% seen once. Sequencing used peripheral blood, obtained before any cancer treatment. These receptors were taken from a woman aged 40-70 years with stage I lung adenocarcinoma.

CDR3 nucleotide sequence: TGCGCCAGCAGTGAGCCCCCTTGGCGGAGGAGGGCAGATACGCAGTATTTT. It codes for CASSEPPWRRRADTQYF. The rearrangement joins TRBV10-2 to TRBJ2-3; possibly TRBD2 for D (6 bases). This CDR3 is built from 17 residues. Germline CDR1 WSHSY, CDR2 SAAADI. V gave up 2 bases and J gave up 4 bases, with 19 bases separating them.

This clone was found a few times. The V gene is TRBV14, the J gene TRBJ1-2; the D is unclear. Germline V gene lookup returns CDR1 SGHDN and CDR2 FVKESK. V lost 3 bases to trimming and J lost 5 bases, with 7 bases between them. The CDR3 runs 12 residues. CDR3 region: CASSQDHYGYTF. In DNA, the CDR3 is TGTGCCAGCAGCCAGGACCATTATGGCTACACCTTC.

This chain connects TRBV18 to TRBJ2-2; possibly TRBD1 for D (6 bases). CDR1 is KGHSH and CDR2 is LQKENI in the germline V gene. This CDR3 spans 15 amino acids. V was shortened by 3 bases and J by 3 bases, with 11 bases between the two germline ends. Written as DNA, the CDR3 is TGTGCCAGCTCACCCGACAGGACTTACACCGGGGAGCTGTTTTTT. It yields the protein CASSPDRTYTGELFF.

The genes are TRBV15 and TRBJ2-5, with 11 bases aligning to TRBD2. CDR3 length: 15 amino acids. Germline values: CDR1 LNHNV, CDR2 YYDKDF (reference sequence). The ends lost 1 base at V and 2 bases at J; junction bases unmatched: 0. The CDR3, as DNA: TGTGCCACCAGCAGAGGGACTAGCGGGCAAGAGACCCAGTACTTC. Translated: CATSRGTSGQETQYF.

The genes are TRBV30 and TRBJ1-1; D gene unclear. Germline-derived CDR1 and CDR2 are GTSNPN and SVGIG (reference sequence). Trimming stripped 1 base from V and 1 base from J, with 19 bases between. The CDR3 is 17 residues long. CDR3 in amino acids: CAWSGFGNLGGNTEAFF. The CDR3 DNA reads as TGTGCCTGGAGTGGGTTTGGGAATTTAGGAGGGAACACTGAAGCTTTCTTT.

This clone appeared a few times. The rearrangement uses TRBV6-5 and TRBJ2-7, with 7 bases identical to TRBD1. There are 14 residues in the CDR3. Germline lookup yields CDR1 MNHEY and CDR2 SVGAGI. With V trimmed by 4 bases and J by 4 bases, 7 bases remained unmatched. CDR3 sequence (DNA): TGTGCCAGCAGTTCCCCCTTGGGACAGTACGAGCAGTACTTC. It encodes CASSSPLGQYEQYF.

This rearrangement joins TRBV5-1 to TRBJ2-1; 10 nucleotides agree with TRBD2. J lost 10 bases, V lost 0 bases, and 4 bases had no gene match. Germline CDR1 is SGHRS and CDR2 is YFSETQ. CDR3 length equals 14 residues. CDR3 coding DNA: TGCGCCAGCAGCTTGGGGCTAGCGGGAGAAGAGCAGTTCTTC. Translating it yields CASSLGLAGEEQFF.

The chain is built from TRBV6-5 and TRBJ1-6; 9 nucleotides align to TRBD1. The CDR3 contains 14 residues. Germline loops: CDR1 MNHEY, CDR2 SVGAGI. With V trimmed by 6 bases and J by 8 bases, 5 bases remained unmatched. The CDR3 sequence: CASSMDRGDSPLHF. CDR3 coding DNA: TGTGCCAGCAGCATGGACAGGGGAGATTCACCCCTCCACTTT.

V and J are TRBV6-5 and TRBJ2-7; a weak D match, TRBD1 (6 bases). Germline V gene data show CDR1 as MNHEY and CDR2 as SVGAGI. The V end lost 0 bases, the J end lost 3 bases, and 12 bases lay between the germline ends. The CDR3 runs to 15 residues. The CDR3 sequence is CASSYSGLGGYEQYF. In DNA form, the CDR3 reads TGTGCCAGCAGTTACTCCGGTTTAGGGGGCTACGAGCAGTACTTC.

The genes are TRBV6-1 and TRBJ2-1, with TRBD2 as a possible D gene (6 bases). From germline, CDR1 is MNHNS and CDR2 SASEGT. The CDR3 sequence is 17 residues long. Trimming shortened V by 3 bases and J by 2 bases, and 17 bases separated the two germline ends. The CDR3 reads CASSDSIPRGTYNEQFF. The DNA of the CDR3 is TGTGCCAGCAGTGATAGCATTCCCCGCGGGACCTACAATGAGCAGTTCTTC.

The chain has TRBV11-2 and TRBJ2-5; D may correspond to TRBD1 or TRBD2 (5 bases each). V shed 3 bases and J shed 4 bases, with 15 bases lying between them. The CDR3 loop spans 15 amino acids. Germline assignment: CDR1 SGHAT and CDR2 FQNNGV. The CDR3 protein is CASSFSRGRGETQYF. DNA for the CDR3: TGTGCCAGCAGCTTTTCTCGGGGAAGGGGAGAGACCCAGTACTTC.

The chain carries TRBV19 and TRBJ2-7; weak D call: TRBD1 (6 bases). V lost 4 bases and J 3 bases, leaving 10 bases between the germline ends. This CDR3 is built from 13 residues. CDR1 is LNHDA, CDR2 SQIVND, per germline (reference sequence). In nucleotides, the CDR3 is TGTGCCAGTAGTAGGCCAGGGGACTACGAGCAGTACTTC. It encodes CASSRPGDYEQYF.

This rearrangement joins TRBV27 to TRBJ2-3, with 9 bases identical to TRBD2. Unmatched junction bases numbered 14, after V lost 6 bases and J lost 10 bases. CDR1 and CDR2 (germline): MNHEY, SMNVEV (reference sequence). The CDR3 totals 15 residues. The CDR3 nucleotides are TGTGCCAGCAGCTGGTCTGGGCTAGCGGGAATAGCGCAGTATTTT. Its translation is CASSWSGLAGIAQYF.